This TCR beta chain was sequenced during a study of T cells expressing NK-cell markers. Study context: In the group of eight sequenced donors, seven were HCMV-seropositive and one was seronegative.

A note on this clonotype: The target antigen is unknown.

Germline assignment: CDR1 SGHRS and CDR2 YFSETQ. The length of the CDR3 is 14 residues. UMI-tagged 5'RACE template switching yielded the TCR beta cDNA. Reprocessing the 5' RACE reads, TCRdb reports a single entry for every CDR3 protein and omits DNA. The table gives about 540,000 distinct CDR3 sequences; the top ten clones make up 3% to 4.5% of it. Study observations and caveats: Roughly six of the donors carried dominant NKG2C+ clonotypes that took up about 1.0-7.5% of their CD8+ T cells.

This clonotype originated in a man aged 18 to 30 in good health. This chain connects TRBV5-1 to TRBJ2-1; with no DNA, the TCRdb D assignment of TRBD1 cannot be verified. Specimen: blood T cells: a sorted CD56 or NKG2C T cell subset, CD4+ or CD8+ T cells, or bulk PBMC T cells (not recorded which). The chain's CDR3 is CASNAGQGSNEQFF. The entire variable domain, with the rest obtained from reference TRBV5-1 and TRBJ2-1, is as follows: KAGVTQTPRYLIKTRGQQVTLSCSPISGHRSVSWYQQTPGQGLQFLFEYFSETQRNKGNFPGRFSGRQFSNSRSEMNVSTLELGDSALYLCASNAGQGSNEQFFGPGTRLTVL.